Included here is one T cell receptor (beta chain) sequence, with context. Sequencing used immunoSEQ multiplex PCR; TCRdb keeps in-frame clones, though not all of them. Found here are approximately 270,000 clones, roughly 88% of them singletons; the top ten hold approximately 2%. This sample is drawn from a study of blood T cell repertoires in COVID-19. J gave up 7 bases and V 6 bases, and 9 bases lay outside the gene matches. The germline gives CDR1 MDHEN, CDR2 SYDVKM. The length of the CDR3 is 14 residues. This receptor was obtained from a woman between 50 and 59 years old who had recovered from COVID-19. Specimen: PBMCs or T cells enriched from blood (not recorded which). V gene TRBV28 combines with J gene TRBJ2-1; 7 positions match TRBD1. The CDR3 loop is CASSYASTGNEQFF. The CDR3 coding sequence is TGTGCCAGCAGCTACGCGTCGACAGGGAATGAGCAGTTCTTC.